The rows below give T cell receptor beta chains drawn from one sample of a study of shared clonotypes between healthy human individuals. The assay was immunoSEQ multiplex PCR, and TCRdb's table has in-frame clones only and misses some. The sample records 2 million to 2.5 million clones, over 85% being singletons. Source material: naive CD4+ T cells from PBMCs. These receptor sequences come from a man aged 18 to 29 in good health. Some clones in this sample may be carry-over from other donors' samples. CDR3s include the opening cysteine and the closing phenylalanine or tryptophan. D genes are given only for firm matches.

d_gene: -
j_gene: TRBJ2-7
v_gene: TRBV7-2
CDR3aa: CASSLAGIAYEQYF

d_gene: -
j_gene: TRBJ2-7
v_gene: TRBV5-1
CDR3aa: CASSSLSGGDEQYF

d_gene: -
j_gene: TRBJ2-7
v_gene: TRBV6-1
CDR3aa: CASSERGVSYEQYF

d_gene: -
j_gene: TRBJ1-1
v_gene: TRBV7-2
CDR3aa: CASSLSPGGAFF

d_gene: TRBD2
j_gene: TRBJ2-7
v_gene: TRBV5-1
CDR3aa: CASSLIAGSSYEQYF

d_gene: TRBD2
j_gene: TRBJ2-1
v_gene: TRBV7-3
CDR3aa: CASSALAGGTYNEQFF

d_gene: -
j_gene: TRBJ2-7
v_gene: TRBV7-6
CDR3aa: CASSLATGSRTYEQYF

d_gene: TRBD1
j_gene: TRBJ2-2
v_gene: TRBV30
CDR3aa: CAWSLTTGAGELFF

d_gene: -
j_gene: TRBJ2-5
v_gene: TRBV19
CDR3aa: CASSSGVQETQYF

d_gene: -
j_gene: TRBJ2-2
v_gene: TRBV7-9
CDR3aa: CASSLMGVRGTGELFF

d_gene: TRBD2
j_gene: TRBJ2-7
v_gene: TRBV5-1
CDR3aa: CASSVAGGPGEQYF

d_gene: -
j_gene: TRBJ1-2
v_gene: TRBV15
CDR3aa: CATSRAGFYGYTF

d_gene: -
j_gene: TRBJ2-6
v_gene: TRBV28
CDR3aa: CASRGSESGANVLTF

d_gene: -
j_gene: TRBJ1-1
v_gene: TRBV6-5
CDR3aa: CASMMYPGLNTEAFF

d_gene: -
j_gene: TRBJ2-6
v_gene: TRBV4-2
CDR3aa: CASSLLWAGANVLTF

d_gene: -
j_gene: TRBJ2-3
v_gene: TRBV7-2
CDR3aa: CASSLESRGDTQYF

d_gene: -
j_gene: TRBJ2-7
v_gene: TRBV2
CDR3aa: CASTRRSYEQYF

d_gene: -
j_gene: TRBJ2-3
v_gene: TRBV28
CDR3aa: CASSLSGASSTDTQYF

d_gene: -
j_gene: TRBJ1-2
v_gene: TRBV2
CDR3aa: CASSEAWRGSHGYTF

d_gene: -
j_gene: TRBJ1-5
v_gene: TRBV28
CDR3aa: CASSPLRGNQPQHF

d_gene: -
j_gene: TRBJ2-7
v_gene: TRBV28
CDR3aa: CASSSPGGKAYEQYF

d_gene: -
j_gene: TRBJ2-7
v_gene: TRBV7-2
CDR3aa: CASSSQGHEQYF

d_gene: -
j_gene: TRBJ2-3
v_gene: TRBV7-3
CDR3aa: CASSPHPTTDTQYF

d_gene: TRBD2
j_gene: TRBJ2-7
v_gene: TRBV11-1
CDR3aa: CASSPRTSSNSYEQYF

d_gene: -
j_gene: TRBJ2-7
v_gene: TRBV11-3
CDR3aa: CASSRTGGPYSGYEQYF

d_gene: -
j_gene: TRBJ1-4
v_gene: TRBV15
CDR3aa: CATRRQNEKLFF

d_gene: -
j_gene: TRBJ2-1
v_gene: TRBV14
CDR3aa: CASSGLVRYNEQFF

d_gene: -
j_gene: TRBJ2-7
v_gene: TRBV5-1
CDR3aa: CASSLAWDGDPISYEQYF

d_gene: TRBD2
j_gene: TRBJ2-7
v_gene: TRBV4-1
CDR3aa: CASSQPLAGGPSYEQYF

d_gene: TRBD1
j_gene: TRBJ2-2
v_gene: TRBV2
CDR3aa: CARDRGGTGELFF

d_gene: -
j_gene: TRBJ2-5
v_gene: TRBV27
CDR3aa: CASSLNLGETQYF

d_gene: TRBD1
j_gene: TRBJ1-1
v_gene: TRBV5-8
CDR3aa: CASSFRTGGVGRNTEAFF

d_gene: TRBD2
j_gene: TRBJ2-4
v_gene: TRBV15
CDR3aa: CATSRRFRGAGQNIQYF

d_gene: -
j_gene: TRBJ2-1
v_gene: TRBV19
CDR3aa: CASSIGHSSLAQFF

d_gene: TRBD2
j_gene: TRBJ2-5
v_gene: TRBV5-4
CDR3aa: CASSNRLAGGQETQYF

d_gene: -
j_gene: TRBJ2-7
v_gene: TRBV2
CDR3aa: CASSTWTKPYEQYF

d_gene: -
j_gene: TRBJ2-3
v_gene: TRBV7-3
CDR3aa: CASSSGLLTDTQYF

d_gene: -
j_gene: TRBJ2-1
v_gene: TRBV20-1
CDR3aa: CSAQVLDEQFF

d_gene: -
j_gene: TRBJ1-2
v_gene: TRBV7-9
CDR3aa: CASSLGGAFYGYTF

d_gene: -
j_gene: TRBJ1-2
v_gene: TRBV6-5
CDR3aa: CASRTGYGDYGYTF

d_gene: -
j_gene: TRBJ2-7
v_gene: TRBV29-1
CDR3aa: CSVAASDVLGEQYF

d_gene: TRBD1
j_gene: TRBJ1-2
v_gene: TRBV7-2
CDR3aa: CASSLGQSSGYGYTF

d_gene: -
j_gene: TRBJ2-3
v_gene: TRBV7-3
CDR3aa: CASSLRRTGTDTQYF